One sample yielded the 32 T cell receptor beta chains listed below, sequenced in a study of CD8+ T cells in alopecia areata. Described treatment: oral pan-JAK inhibitor, 5-10 mg twice daily. Extracted RNA was reverse transcribed into cDNA, the sequencing template. The assay was immunoSEQ multiplex PCR, and TCRdb's table has in-frame clones only and misses some. The sample records 150,000 to 200,000 clones, 55% to 75% being singletons. The sample consisted of CD4+ T cells sorted from blood, taken at week 24, from a patient treated with tofacitinib. The source of these receptors is a human donor with alopecia areata.

The CDR3 is CASSSGPMGNQPQHF. The CDR3 DNA is TGTGCCAGCAGCTCCGGACCCATGGGCAATCAGCCCCAGCATTTT. The rearrangement joins TRBV5-5 to TRBJ1-5; no clear D. Trimming removed 3 bases at V and 2 bases at J, with 12 bases between. This CDR3 comprises 15 residues. Germline CDR1 reads SGHKS; CDR2 reads YYEKEE (reference sequence).

The chain uses TRBV5-1 and TRBJ2-6; D unresolved. Germline CDR1 reads SGHRS; CDR2 reads YFSETQ. The CDR3 contains 14 residues. The V end was cut by 0 bases, the J end by 2 bases, with 3 bases between. The DNA for the CDR3 is TGCGCCAGCAGCTTGGAAACTGGGGCCAACGTCCTGACTTTC. Its translation is CASSLETGANVLTF.

This sequence joins TRBV5-1 and TRBJ2-1, with 7 bases lining up with TRBD1. The CDR3 is 12 residues long. Germline trimming cut 4 bases from V and 6 bases from J; bases unmatched to any gene: 1. CDR1 SGHRS and CDR2 YFSETQ come from the germline V gene. CDR3 in DNA: TGCGCCAGCAGCCAGGGGGTCAATGAGCAGTTCTTC. It yields the protein CASSQGVNEQFF.

On this clone: A junction end diverges from the germline sequence, so it may reflect a read error. The chain couples TRBV4-1 to TRBJ1-1; 10 nucleotides align to TRBD1. The CDR3 sequence is 15 residues long. Germline lookup yields CDR1 MGHRA and CDR2 YSYEKL. The DNA for the CDR3 is TGCGCCAGCAGCAAAGATCGGACAGGGGGCACTGAAGCTTTCTTT. This codes for CASSKDRTGGTEAFF.

J is TRBJ1-1 and V is TRBV2; D unclear. The V end was cut by 6 bases, the J end by 8 bases, with 13 bases between. The CDR3 loop spans 12 amino acids. Germline V CDR1 and CDR2: SNHLY, FYNNEI. The CDR3 reads CASRVDAKEAFF. The DNA of the CDR3 is TGTGCCAGCAGGGTCGACGCGAAAGAAGCTTTCTTT.

The CDR3: CASSDGQGKYEQYF. The CDR3 nucleotides are TGTGCCAGCAGTGACGGACAGGGGAAATACGAGCAGTACTTC. This chain uses TRBV25-1 with TRBJ2-7; 9 bases are a match to TRBD1. After removal of 3 bases from V and 4 bases from J, the junction contained 4 bases not matched to a gene. The CDR3 is 14 amino acids. Germline V CDR1 and CDR2: MGHDK, SYGVNS.

V gene TRBV4-2 combines with J gene TRBJ2-6; TRBD2 might be the D (6 bases). Trimming left V 3 bases short and J 1 base short, with 13 bases between. This CDR3 comprises 17 residues. In germline, CDR1 is LGHNA, CDR2 YNFKEQ. DNA for the CDR3: TGTGCCAGCAGCCAGCTCACCGGAGGGTCTGGGGCCAACGTCCTGACTTTC. Translating gives CASSQLTGGSGANVLTF.

The chain carries TRBV7-8 and TRBJ2-4, with D perhaps given as TRBD1 or TRBD2 (6 bases each). The CDR3 sequence is 13 residues long. Trimming removed 6 bases at V and 8 bases at J, with 14 bases between. Looked up from germline, CDR1 is SGHVS and CDR2 is FQNEAQ. This CDR3 is CASSSRGEHIQYF. The CDR3 DNA reads as TGTGCCAGCAGTTCAAGGGGGGAACACATTCAGTACTTC.

This clone has more than one count but fewer than ten. This chain uses TRBV27 with TRBJ2-6; 11 nucleotides match TRBD1. After removal of 7 bases from V and 1 base from J, the junction contained 18 bases not matched to a gene. Germline CDR1 reads MNHEY; CDR2 reads SMNVEV (reference sequence). The CDR3 is 21 amino acids. The CDR3 nucleotides read TGTGCCAGCACCCACAGACGGACAGGGGGCGTGGGTATATCTGGGGCCAACGTCCTGACTTTC. Protein: CASTHRRTGGVGISGANVLTF. Full variable domain (rest looked up from reference TRBV27 and TRBJ2-6): EAQVTQNPRYLITVTGKKLTVTCSQNMNHEYMSWYRQDPGLGLRQIYYSMNVEVTDKGDVPEGYKVSRKEKRNFPLILESPSPNQTSLYFCASTHRRTGGVGISGANVLTFGAGSRLTVL.

The chain carries TRBV5-1 and TRBJ2-7; 10 positions match TRBD1. Trimming removed 0 bases from V and 4 bases from J; junction bases left unmatched: 4. This CDR3 is 15 amino acids long. Germline-derived CDR1 and CDR2 are SGHRS and YFSETQ. The CDR3, as DNA: TGCGCCAGCAGCTTGGAACGGACAGGGGGATACGAGCAGTACTTC. It encodes CASSLERTGGYEQYF.

V and J are TRBV6-5 and TRBJ1-1; D call uncertain. V dropped 6 bases and J dropped 2 bases, with 10 bases sitting between them. In germline, CDR1 is MNHEY, CDR2 SVGAGI. CDR3 size: 13 residues. CDR3 DNA: TGTGCCAGCAGCTGGGCAGTTAACACTGAAGCTTTCTTT. It translates to CASSWAVNTEAFF.

This chain uses TRBV7-9 with TRBJ2-3; perhaps TRBD2 as D (5 bases). The CDR3 has 14 amino acids. Germline V gives CDR1 SEHNR, CDR2 FQNEAQ (reference sequence). The V and J ends lost 6 bases and 6 bases respectively, with 16 bases between them. This CDR3 reads CASRDGLAGDTQYF. CDR3 nucleotide sequence: TGTGCCAGCAGGGATGGGCTAGCTGGGGATACGCAGTATTTT.

There are a few counts of this clone. This chain connects TRBV5-1 to TRBJ1-1; weak D call: TRBD1 (5 bases). The CDR3 totals 14 residues. Looked up from germline, CDR1 is SGHRS and CDR2 is YFSETQ. With 4 bases removed from V and 1 base from J, the gap between germline ends came to 11 bases. CDR3 in amino acids: CASSRGATNTEAFF. DNA of the CDR3: TGCGCCAGCAGCAGAGGGGCCACGAACACTGAAGCTTTCTTT.

The chain recombines TRBV4-1 with TRBJ1-6; 7 bases agree with TRBD1. There are 18 residues in the CDR3. Per the germline V gene, CDR1 is MGHRA and CDR2 is YSYEKL. The J segment lost 5 bases and the V segment lost 4 bases, leaving 14 bases of the junction unmatched. CDR3 loop: CASSLGAGQLSHNSPLHF. The CDR3, as DNA: TGCGCCAGCAGCCTTGGTGCGGGACAGCTTAGCCATAATTCACCCCTCCACTTT.

This chain uses TRBV12-5 with TRBJ1-5; D is possibly TRBD1 (5 bases). Trimming took off 6 bases at V and 0 bases at J, with 18 bases between the two ends. The CDR3 spans 17 residues. The germline V gene encodes CDR1 LGHNT and CDR2 FRNRAP. The CDR3 nucleotides read TGTGCTAGTGGCTACGCCGGACAAGCATATAGCAATCAGCCCCAGCATTTT. Protein product: CASGYAGQAYSNQPQHF.

For this clone: Other DNA sequences within the sample encode an identical CDR3. This chain links TRBV30 with TRBJ2-3; no clear D. Germline CDR1 is GTSNPN and CDR2 is SVGIG (reference sequence). Trimming removed 4 bases from V and 2 bases from J, with 10 bases in between. CDR3 length equals 13 residues. In DNA, the CDR3 is TGTGCCTGGATGAAGGTCCTCACAGATACGCAGTATTTT. It specifies CAWMKVLTDTQYF.

The genes are TRBV29-1 and TRBJ1-2; 9 bases line up with TRBD1. Trimming at V came to 6 bases and at J to 1 base, leaving 6 bases not matched to a gene. The CDR3 length is 14 residues. The germline CDR1 and CDR2 sequences are SQVTM and ANQGSEA. The DNA of the CDR3 is TGCAGCGTAACAGGGGGCGCGGATAACTATGGCTACACCTTC. This gives the protein CSVTGGADNYGYTF.

The rearrangement uses TRBV30 and TRBJ1-5, with 9 bases identical to TRBD1. Germline trimming cut 2 bases from V and 7 bases from J; bases unmatched to any gene: 18. CDR1 and CDR2 from the germline V gene are GTSNPN and SVGIG (reference sequence). This CDR3 is built from 18 residues. CDR3 DNA sequence: TGTGCCTGGAGTAAGGGGGACAGGGCGGTCACGGTTCCCCAGCCCCAGCATTTT. This translates into CAWSKGDRAVTVPQPQHF.

The chain employs TRBV14 and TRBJ2-7; D is uncertain. This CDR3 is 13 amino acids long. CDR1 is SGHDN and CDR2 is FVKESK in the germline V gene. The V end lost 1 base, the J end lost 5 bases, and 9 bases lay between the germline ends. The CDR3 loop reads CASSQVGVHEQYF. For the CDR3, the DNA is TGTGCCAGCAGCCAAGTTGGCGTCCACGAGCAGTACTTC.

The genes are TRBV5-1 and TRBJ2-7; D is uncertain. Germline V lookup: CDR1 SGHRS, CDR2 YFSETQ. The CDR3 totals 15 residues. Trimming shortened V by 0 bases and J by 0 bases, and 10 bases separated the two germline ends. CDR3 in amino acids: CASSLEGSHSYEQYF. CDR3 DNA: TGCGCCAGCAGCTTGGAGGGCAGCCACTCCTACGAGCAGTACTTC.

This chain links TRBV5-1 with TRBJ1-2; the D is unclear. V lost 0 bases and J 5 bases, leaving 8 bases between the germline ends. CDR1 is SGHRS, CDR2 YFSETQ, per germline. The CDR3 spans 13 residues. The CDR3 loop reads CASSLAREYGYTF. In nucleotides, the CDR3 is TGCGCCAGCAGCTTGGCTCGGGAGTATGGCTACACCTTC.

V usage is TRBV18 and J usage is TRBJ1-2; TRBD1 matches at 8 bases. This CDR3 region has 15 residues. CDR1 is KGHSH and CDR2 is LQKENI in the germline V gene. Trimming at V came to 1 base and at J to 1 base, leaving 2 bases not matched to a gene. CDR3 sequence reads: CASSPQGQVNYGYTF. CDR3 sequence (DNA): TGTGCCAGCTCACCACAGGGACAGGTTAACTATGGCTACACCTTC.

The rearrangement links TRBV18 to TRBJ1-5; D uncertain. CDR1 is KGHSH and CDR2 is LQKENI in the germline V gene. This CDR3 contains 13 residues. Trimming took 1 base from V and 7 from J, leaving 8 bases between them. The DNA of the CDR3 is TGTGCCAGCTCACCACAGGGCGGGCAGCCCCAGCATTTT. Translation: CASSPQGGQPQHF. The full variable domain, completed using reference TRBV18 and TRBJ1-5, is NAGVMQNPRHLVRRRGQEARLRCSPMKGHSHVYWYRQLPEEGLKFMVYLQKENIIDESGMPKERFSAEFPKEGPSILRIQQVVRGDSAAYFCASSPQGGQPQHFGDGTRLSIL.

This rearrangement joins TRBV29-1 to TRBJ2-4; TRBD1 matches at 8 bases. V gave up 5 bases and J gave up 8 bases; unmatched junction bases: 2. Germline V lookup: CDR1 SQVTM, CDR2 ANQGSEA. The CDR3 extends over 11 amino acids. In DNA, the CDR3 is TGCAGCGTTCTACAGGGGGACATTCAGTACTTC. This encodes CSVLQGDIQYF.

The chain couples TRBV15 to TRBJ1-2; D perhaps matches TRBD1 (6 bases). V dropped 4 bases and J dropped 2 bases, with 17 bases sitting between them. This CDR3 is 16 amino acids long. Looked up from germline, CDR1 is LNHNV and CDR2 is YYDKDF (reference sequence). DNA of the CDR3: TGTGCCACCAGCACCGACAGGACTGCCACCAACTATGGCTACACCTTC. It encodes CATSTDRTATNYGYTF.

This chain links TRBV30 with TRBJ2-7; no reliable D call. Trimming cost V 1 base and J 6 bases, with 13 bases left between them. CDR3 length equals 13 residues. Germline assignment: CDR1 GTSNPN and CDR2 SVGIG (reference sequence). Here the CDR3 DNA reads TGTGCCTGGAGTGATGGGCCGGTGCGCGAGCAGTACTTC. It encodes CAWSDGPVREQYF.

The genes are TRBV4-1 and TRBJ2-3; 11 bases match TRBD1. CDR3 length: 16 residues. CDR1 is MGHRA and CDR2 is YSYEKL in the germline V gene. The junction had 8 bases not matched to a gene; V was cut back by 4 bases and J by 5 bases. CDR3 sequence (DNA): TGCGCCAGCAGCCGCCCCAGGACAGGGGGCGAAGATACGCAGTATTTT. Amino acid sequence: CASSRPRTGGEDTQYF.

CDR3 loop: CAWEKIQGGEQYF. For the CDR3, the DNA is TGTGCCTGGGAGAAAATACAGGGGGGCGAGCAGTACTTC. The chain combines TRBV30 with TRBJ2-7, with 8 nucleotides matching TRBD1. V dropped 5 bases and J dropped 6; count of bases not matched to a gene: 9. The germline gives CDR1 GTSNPN, CDR2 SVGIG (reference sequence). The CDR3 extends over 13 amino acids.

This sequence joins TRBV2 and TRBJ2-4, with a weak D call TRBD2 (5 bases). CDR1 is SNHLY and CDR2 is FYNNEI in the germline V gene. With 6 bases removed from V and 0 bases from J, the gap between germline ends came to 12 bases. This CDR3 region has 15 residues. CDR3 protein: CASRTEVLAKNIQYF. In DNA form, the CDR3 reads TGTGCCAGCAGGACGGAGGTACTAGCCAAAAACATTCAGTACTTC.

This chain links TRBV5-1 with TRBJ2-2, with D perhaps matching TRBD1 (6 bases). This CDR3 has 15 residues. CDR1 and CDR2 from the germline V gene are SGHRS and YFSETQ. Trimming removed 4 bases from V and 0 bases from J, with 10 bases in between. The CDR3 loop is CASSNQGSNTGELFF. As DNA, the CDR3 is TGCGCCAGCAGCAACCAGGGGTCGAACACCGGGGAGCTGTTTTTT.

The J gene is TRBJ1-5, the V gene TRBV6-1; D is uncertain. V lost 7 bases, J lost 4 bases, and 14 bases lay in between. The CDR3 runs to 14 residues. The germline gives CDR1 MNHNS, CDR2 SASEGT. The CDR3 coding sequence is TGTGCCAGCAATTCGCGTGGGGATAATCAGCCCCAGCATTTT. It translates to CASNSRGDNQPQHF.

This clone was seen only a few times. This rearrangement joins TRBV19 to TRBJ2-1, with D uncertain. Deletions cut 0 bases from V and 4 bases from J, with 7 bases between. CDR1 is LNHDA and CDR2 is SQIVND in the germline V gene (reference sequence). This CDR3 has 14 residues. This CDR3 is CASSIEASYNEQFF. In DNA form, the CDR3 reads TGTGCCAGTAGTATAGAGGCCAGTTACAATGAGCAGTTCTTC.